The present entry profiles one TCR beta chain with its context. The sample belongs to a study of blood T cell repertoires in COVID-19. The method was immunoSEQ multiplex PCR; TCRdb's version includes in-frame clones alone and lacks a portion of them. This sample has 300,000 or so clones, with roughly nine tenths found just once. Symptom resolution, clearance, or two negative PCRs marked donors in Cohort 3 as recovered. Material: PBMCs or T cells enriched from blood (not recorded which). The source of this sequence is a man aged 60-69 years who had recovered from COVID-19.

Here the CDR3 DNA reads TGTGCCAGCTCACCGGGACTAGCGGGGGAGCGCACAGATACGCAGTATTTT. Translation gives CASSPGLAGERTDTQYF. The chain links TRBV18 to TRBJ2-3; TRBD2 matches at 14 bases. Germline V CDR1 and CDR2: KGHSH, LQKENI. This CDR3 region has 17 residues. The J segment lost 1 base and the V segment lost 3 bases, leaving 3 bases of the junction unmatched. The full variable domain, with the rest looked up from reference TRBV18 and TRBJ2-3, is NAGVMQNPRHLVRRRGQEARLRCSPMKGHSHVYWYRQLPEEGLKFMVYLQKENIIDESGMPKERFSAEFPKEGPSILRIQQVVRGDSAAYFCASSPGLAGERTDTQYFGPGTRLTVL.